The entry below describes one TCR beta chain. The record originates from a study of blood T cell repertoires in COVID-19. Trimming took off 8 bases at V and 1 base at J, with 12 bases between the two ends. The germline gives CDR1 SQVTM, CDR2 ANQGSEA. The CDR3 contains 13 residues. Libraries were prepared by immunoSEQ multiplex PCR; TCRdb keeps only in-frame clonotypes and omits some of them. The sample has about 40,000 clones, approximately 86% seen once. The V gene is TRBV29-1, the J gene TRBJ2-1, with D possibly TRBD2 on 6 matching bases. Material: peripheral blood. This clonotype was sampled from a man aged 40-49 years with active COVID-19. The CDR3 DNA reads TGCAGCACGGGACTCTATTCCTACAATGAGCAGTTCTTC. Encoded protein: CSTGLYSYNEQFF.